Listed below are T cell receptor beta chains from one sample, sequenced in a study of cytotoxic CD8 clonotypes in ibrutinib-treated CLL. Sequencing was performed with immunoSEQ multiplex PCR; in TCRdb, only in-frame clones are kept and a portion is missing. The top ten hold roughly a quarter of the sample, which has around 53,000 clones, 50% to 60% seen once. The sample was PBMCs, taken at disease progression, from a patient treated with ibrutinib. All receptors derive from a human donor with chronic lymphocytic leukemia. Each CDR3 is given with its conserved first and last residue. Only part of the rows carry a size: once, few, many, or a class if the clone is expanded.

size,V,CDR3
once,TRBV14,CASSRDTTYEQYF
-,TRBV18,CASSPGAGAYNEQFF
once,TRBV29-1,CSVGQVAVEAFF
-,TRBV30,CAWSVREEPWGYEQYF
few,TRBV27,CASRTPQGYEQYF
-,TRBV19,CASSTTHYYSNQPQHF
-,TRBV7-2,CASSLGFGSTDTQYF
-,TRBV4-1,CASSQTWDTWGEKLFF
-,TRBV7-9,CASRTGTGDNEQFF
-,TRBV19,CASSIIGGFGAFF
-,TRBV6-5,CASSYSRDRGSYGYTF
-,TRBV11-2,CASSLEENRGITAEAFF
few,TRBV27,CASSLPGAEAFF
-,TRBV6-6,CASSYKYNQPQHF
-,TRBV27,CASSPRTSGGAYNEQFF
few,TRBV9,CASSVGLGTYNEQFF
-,TRBV11-3,CASSPRGLNEQYF
-,TRBV5-5,CASSIVGTGDEQFF
-,TRBV9,CASSVELANEQFF
-,TRBV25-1,CASSEQGTDTQYF
few,TRBV6-1,CASSEATYGSYEQYF
-,TRBV7-2,CASTEGRGFTGELFF
-,TRBV5-1,CASSLEFGRAPLDTQYF
-,TRBV5-1,CASSGLAGDRSNEQFF
once,TRBV7-2,CASSLGASGADTQYF
few,TRBV27,CASSYPGGNIQYF
-,TRBV28,CASSSAQGATDTQYF
-,TRBV7-8,CASIRQVLSYNEQFF
once,TRBV28,CASSMNLGGNTIYF
-,TRBV29-1,CSVDEGETQYF
few,TRBV7-2,CASSFRDRYYEQYF
-,TRBV6-5,CASSFSGTGYGYTF
few,TRBV28,CASTSDQNNQPQHF
medium-sized,TRBV7-9,CASSAFLSEAFF
many,TRBV7-2,CASSWASGNFEQYF
-,TRBV11-2,CASSPGDEQYF
-,TRBV30,CAWSTGTSGNYNEQFF
-,TRBV28,CASSSRGQGSEEQYF
-,TRBV6-1,CASSSRTGGAGELFF
-,TRBV20-1,CSARAETQYF
-,TRBV5-1,CASSLVPSGVYYEQYF
-,TRBV9,CASSVYRAGANVLTF
few,TRBV6-1,CASRRRTGSDTQYF
-,TRBV10-3,CAIRPTDTDTQYF
-,TRBV19,CASSDGQGYPRASFFF